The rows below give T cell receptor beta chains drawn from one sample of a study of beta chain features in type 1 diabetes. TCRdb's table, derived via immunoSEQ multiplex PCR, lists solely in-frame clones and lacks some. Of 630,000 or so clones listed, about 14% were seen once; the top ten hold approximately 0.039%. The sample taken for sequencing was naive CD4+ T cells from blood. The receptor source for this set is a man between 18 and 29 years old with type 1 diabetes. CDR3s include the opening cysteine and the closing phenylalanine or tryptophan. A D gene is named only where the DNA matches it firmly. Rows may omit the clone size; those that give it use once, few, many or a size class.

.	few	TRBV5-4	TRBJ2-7	CASSLVGGNAYEQYF	TGTGCCAGCAGCTTGGTTGGCGGCAATGCCTACGAGCAGTACTTC
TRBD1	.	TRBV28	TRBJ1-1	CASSLGQQNTEAFF	TGTGCCAGCAGTTTGGGACAGCAGAACACTGAAGCTTTCTTT
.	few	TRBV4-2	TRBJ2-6	CASSQVDSGANVLTF	TGTGCCAGCAGCCAAGTGGATTCTGGGGCCAACGTCCTGACTTTC
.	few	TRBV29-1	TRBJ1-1	CSVDLARVGTEAFF	TGCAGCGTTGATTTAGCCAGGGTGGGCACTGAAGCTTTCTTT
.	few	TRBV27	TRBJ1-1	CASSILRGANTEAFF	TGTGCCAGCAGTATCCTCCGGGGGGCGAACACTGAAGCTTTCTTT
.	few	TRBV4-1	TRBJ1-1	CASSQTLLTKNTEAFF	TGCGCCAGCAGCCAAACCCTCTTGACCAAGAACACTGAAGCTTTCTTT
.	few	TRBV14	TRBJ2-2	CASSHRLPSANTGELFF	TGTGCCAGCAGCCATAGGCTTCCATCCGCGAACACCGGGGAGCTGTTTTTT
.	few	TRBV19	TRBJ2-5	CASTGAFQETQYF	TGTGCCAGTACGGGGGCATTCCAAGAGACCCAGTACTTC
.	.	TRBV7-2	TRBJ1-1	CASSPGFRTEAFF	TGTGCCAGCAGCCCAGGGTTTCGCACTGAAGCTTTCTTT
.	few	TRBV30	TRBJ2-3	CAWSPWAGTSESTDTQYF	TGTGCCTGGAGTCCCTGGGCAGGAACGTCGGAGAGCACAGATACGCAGTATTTT
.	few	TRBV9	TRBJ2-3	CASSVGLSPSSTDTQYF	TGTGCCAGCAGCGTAGGCCTATCCCCATCTAGCACAGATACGCAGTATTTT
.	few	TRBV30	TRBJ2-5	CAWRDQETQYF	TGTGCCTGGAGGGATCAAGAGACCCAGTACTTC
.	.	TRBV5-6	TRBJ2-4	CASSPTPGADLAKNIQYF	TGTGCCAGCAGCCCAACCCCCGGAGCGGATTTAGCCAAAAACATTCAGTACTTC
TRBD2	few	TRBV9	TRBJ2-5	CASSSQVGLGTETQYF	TGTGCCAGCAGCTCCCAGGTGGGACTAGGGACAGAGACCCAGTACTTC
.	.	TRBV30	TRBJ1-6	CAWSISNSPLHF	TGTGCCTGGAGTATCAGTAATTCACCCCTCCACTTT
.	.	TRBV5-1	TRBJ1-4	CASSITGSGSEKLFF	TGCGCCAGCAGCATTACAGGGTCAGGCAGTGAAAAACTGTTTTTT
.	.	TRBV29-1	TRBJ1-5	CSVGTVNQPQHF	TGCAGCGTTGGAACAGTCAATCAGCCCCAGCATTTT
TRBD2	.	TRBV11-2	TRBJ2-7	CASRLGGGPSYEQYF	TGTGCCAGCAGGTTGGGCGGGGGTCCCTCCTACGAGCAGTACTTC
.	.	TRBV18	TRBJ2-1	CASSGGSSYNEQFF	TGTGCCAGCTCAGGGGGTTCCTCGTACAATGAGCAGTTCTTC
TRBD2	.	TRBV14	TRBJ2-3	CASSHPPWRGNTDTQYF	TGTGCCAGCAGCCACCCCCCGTGGCGGGGGAACACAGATACGCAGTATTTT
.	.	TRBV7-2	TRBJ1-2	CASSAWKADYGYTF	TGTGCCAGCAGCGCCTGGAAGGCGGACTATGGCTACACCTTC
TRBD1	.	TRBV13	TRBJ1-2	CASSRDRENYGYTF	TGTGCCAGCAGCCGGGACAGGGAAAACTATGGCTACACCTTC
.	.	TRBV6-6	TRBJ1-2	CASSHQDSYGYTF	TGTGCCAGCAGTCACCAAGACAGCTATGGCTACACCTTC
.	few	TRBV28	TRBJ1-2	CASSIGRGYTF	TGTGCCAGCAGTATCGGCCGGGGCTACACCTTC
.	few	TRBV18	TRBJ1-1	CASSPSTPNTEAFF	TGTGCCAGCTCACCAAGTACGCCGAACACTGAAGCTTTCTTT
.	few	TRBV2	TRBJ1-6	CASNEDGQSSPLHF	TGTGCCAGCAACGAGGATGGACAGAGTTCACCCCTCCACTTT